Listed here are 23 T cell receptor beta chains from one sample, sequenced in a study of blood T cells in healthy people across ages. The use of a sample-barcoded 5' primer and a J-beta primer mix characterized a second PCR of roughly 7 to 11 cycles. TCRdb itself ran the 5' RACE reads through MiXCR, one entry per CDR3 protein. The sample carries 700,000 to 900,000 distinct CDR3 sequences, less than 70% recorded once. Source material: blood. The receptors shown here come from a man at least 80 years old in good health.

This sequence joins TRBV2 and TRBJ2-2; 7 bases are shared with TRBD2. Germline values: CDR1 SNHLY, CDR2 FYNNEI. V was pared by 6 bases and J by 5 bases, with 9 bases of the junction left unmatched. The CDR3 consists of 15 residues. The CDR3 is CASRLQVGGTGELFF. In DNA form, the CDR3 reads TGTGCCAGCAGGTTACAGGTCGGGGGGACCGGGGAGCTGTTTTTT.

This chain links TRBV28 with TRBJ2-1; the D is unclear. CDR1 and CDR2 from the germline V gene are MDHEN and SYDVKM. The CDR3 is 13 residues long. V gave up 7 bases and J gave up 4 bases, with 11 bases separating them. The CDR3 DNA reads TGTGCCAGCACCCTACTGGCGTACAATGAGCAGTTCTTC. Translation: CASTLLAYNEQFF.

The genes are TRBV29-1 and TRBJ2-7; the match to TRBD2 covers 9 bases. The germline V gene encodes CDR1 SQVTM and CDR2 ANQGSEA. The CDR3 is made up of 15 amino acids. J lost 0 bases, V lost 4 bases, and 7 bases had no gene match. CDR3 amino acids: CSVGLAERGSYEQYF. For the CDR3, the DNA is TGCAGCGTTGGACTAGCGGAGAGGGGCTCCTACGAGCAGTACTTC.

Points on this clonotype: A much larger clone differs by one base, so this may be a read error. CDR3 residues: CASSSPGRGDSQYF. The CDR3 DNA reads TGTGCCAGCAGCTCACCGGGCCGCGGAGACAGTCAGTACTTC. This rearrangement joins TRBV7-2 to TRBJ2-4; a weak D match, TRBD1 (5 bases). The germline CDR1 and CDR2 sequences are SGHTA and FQGNSA. This CDR3 has 14 amino acids. V dropped 4 bases and J dropped 12 bases, with 19 bases sitting between them.

The V and J genes are TRBV7-9 and TRBJ2-1; D may correspond to TRBD1 or TRBD2 (6 bases each). CDR1 and CDR2 (germline): SEHNR, FQNEAQ (reference sequence). Trimming took 5 bases from V and 5 from J, leaving 22 bases between them. The CDR3 spans 17 residues. The CDR3 bases are TGTGCCAGCAGCCCCACCCTGGGGGGCGAGTCCCACAATGAGCAGTTCTTC. It specifies CASSPTLGGESHNEQFF.

This clonotype was observed a few times. This chain links TRBV6-2 or TRBV6-3 with TRBJ2-7, with 12 bases fitting TRBD2. This CDR3 comprises 17 residues. V shed 4 bases, J shed 4 bases, and the junction held 11 bases outside the gene matches. Per germline, CDR1 MNHEY and CDR2 SVGEGT. CDR3 region: CASSFQTSGSPPYEQYF. The DNA for the CDR3 is TGTGCCAGCAGTTTCCAGACTAGCGGGAGTCCTCCATACGAGCAGTACTTC.

The chain couples TRBV7-3 to TRBJ2-7; D may be TRBD1 (6 bases). The germline V gene has CDR1 SGHTA and CDR2 FQGTGA. This CDR3 has 14 residues. Trimming stripped 5 bases from V and 6 bases from J, with 17 bases between. The CDR3 DNA reads TGTGCCAGCAGCCCTTCGAGGGGGTCCCGCGAGCAGTACTTC. Translating it yields CASSPSRGSREQYF.

This clonotype has only a few counts. The CDR3 loop is CASSWGQRREQFF. The CDR3 region has the DNA TGTGCCAGCAGCTGGGGACAGCGTCGAGAGCAGTTCTTC. The chain joins TRBV7-3 to TRBJ2-7; 7 positions match TRBD1. Gene TRBJ2-1 matches the end of the DNA better, so the J call may be wrong. Germline lookup yields CDR1 SGHTA and CDR2 FQGTGA. This CDR3 contains 13 residues.

This clonotype came up a few times. The chain employs TRBV27 and TRBJ2-5; the D is unclear. The CDR3 consists of 16 residues. Per germline, CDR1 MNHEY and CDR2 SMNVEV (reference sequence). Trimming took 2 bases from V and 5 from J, leaving 18 bases between them. CDR3 in amino acids: CASSLGQAGPRETQYF. The CDR3 DNA sequence: TGTGCCAGCAGTTTAGGCCAGGCAGGACCTCGGGAGACCCAGTACTTC.

The chain recombines TRBV20-1 with TRBJ1-5; 9 bases agree with TRBD1. V was clipped by 1 base and J by 3 bases; unmatched bases: 7. Germline CDR1 and CDR2: DFQATT and SNEGSKA (reference sequence). The CDR3 has 16 residues. The CDR3 here is CSARAHDRGFNQPQHF. CDR3 DNA: TGCAGTGCTAGAGCCCATGACAGGGGGTTCAATCAGCCCCAGCATTTT.

V and J are TRBV5-1 and TRBJ2-7; D uncertain. The germline V gene encodes CDR1 SGHRS and CDR2 YFSETQ. This CDR3 comprises 13 residues. The V gene lost 4 bases and the J gene lost 0 bases, with 8 bases spanning the gap. CDR3 protein: CASSERASYEQYF. The CDR3 coding sequence is TGCGCCAGCAGCGAGAGAGCCTCCTACGAGCAGTACTTC. The variable domain in full, completed from reference TRBV5-1 and TRBJ2-7, reads KAGVTQTPRYLIKTRGQQVTLSCSPISGHRSVSWYQQTPGQGLQFLFEYFSETQRNKGNFPGRFSGRQFSNSRSEMNVSTLELGDSALYLCASSERASYEQYFGPGTRLTVT.

The chain couples TRBV10-3 to TRBJ1-2; D ambiguous. The CDR3 extends over 14 amino acids. The germline CDR1 and CDR2 sequences are ENHRY and SYGVKD. V was shortened by 3 bases and J by 8 bases, with 16 bases between the two germline ends. The CDR3 spells CAISEGSDWRGYTF. CDR3 nucleotides: TGTGCCATCAGTGAAGGATCGGATTGGAGGGGCTACACCTTC.

The table lists this clonotype with a count of one. The chain uses TRBV25-1 and TRBJ2-7; no definite D call. V lost 6 bases, J lost 7 bases, and 19 bases lay in between. CDR1 is MGHDK and CDR2 is SYGVNS in the germline V gene. The CDR3 runs to 14 residues. CDR3 protein: CASREARAVGEQYF. Here the CDR3 DNA reads TGTGCCAGCAGGGAAGCCCGGGCGGTGGGAGAGCAGTACTTC.

The V and J genes are TRBV3-1 and TRBJ1-2; D remains unclear. The CDR3 is made up of 12 amino acids. Germline lookup yields CDR1 LGHDT and CDR2 YNNKEL (reference sequence). V was cut by 5 bases and J by 5 bases, with 9 bases left in between. Here the CDR3 reads CASSWPGYGYTF. In nucleotides, the CDR3 is TGTGCCAGCAGCTGGCCGGGATATGGCTACACCTTC.

This clonotype was counted only a few times. The gene calls are TRBV2 and TRBJ2-5; 13 positions match TRBD2. V dropped 9 bases and J dropped 11; count of bases not matched to a gene: 18. CDR1 and CDR2 (germline): SNHLY, FYNNEI. There are 16 residues in the CDR3. CDR3 loop: CASPGLAGLTGEEQYF. In DNA, the CDR3 is TGTGCCAGTCCGGGACTAGCGGGGCTTACGGGGGAAGAGCAGTACTTC.

This chain uses TRBV20-1 with TRBJ2-1; TRBD2 might be the D (6 bases). Trimming took off 2 bases at V and 3 bases at J, with 14 bases between the two ends. The CDR3 totals 15 residues. The germline V gene has CDR1 DFQATT and CDR2 SNEGSKA (reference sequence). For the CDR3, the DNA is TGCAGTGCTAGACACGAGGGAGGAATCTACAATGAGCAGTTCTTC. It yields the protein CSARHEGGIYNEQFF.

This chain links TRBV3-1 with TRBJ2-4, with 9 nucleotides matching TRBD2. Near its end, the DNA agrees better with TRBJ2-7, so the J call may be wrong. The CDR3 covers 17 residues. Germline values: CDR1 LGHDT, CDR2 YNNKEL (reference sequence). The CDR3: CASSQDMLASGKREQYF. The DNA for the CDR3 is TGTGCCAGCAGCCAAGATATGCTGGCTAGCGGGAAGCGCGAGCAGTACTTC.

This clonotype was detected only a few times. The genes are TRBV14 and TRBJ2-3; no clear D gene. The V end was cut by 7 bases, the J end by 7 bases, with 12 bases between. Germline assignment: CDR1 SGHDN and CDR2 FVKESK. CDR3 length: 12 amino acids. The CDR3 nucleotides are TGTGCCAGCAACCTCGGGCATAATACGCAGTATTTT. Translating gives CASNLGHNTQYF.

The chain joins TRBV12-3 or TRBV12-4 to TRBJ2-5, with 13 bases fitting TRBD2. The CDR3 spans 16 residues. Unmatched junction bases numbered 8, after V lost 5 bases and J lost 5 bases. The CDR3 loop is CASSPGLAGAGETQYF. The CDR3 nucleotides are TGTGCCAGCAGTCCCGGACTAGCGGGAGCGGGGGAGACCCAGTACTTC.

The rearrangement links TRBV3-1 to TRBJ1-2; D might be TRBD1 (6 bases). The ends were cut back, 2 bases at V and 4 bases at J, with 17 bases in the middle. Germline-derived CDR1 and CDR2 are LGHDT and YNNKEL (reference sequence). The CDR3 is 16 residues long. This chain's CDR3 is CASSQLPTGEPYGYTF. The CDR3 region has the DNA TGTGCCAGCAGCCAACTTCCGACAGGAGAACCCTATGGCTACACCTTC.

The CDR3, as DNA: TGTGCCAGCTTCTCTGGGGCCAACGTCCTGACTTTC. It is translated as CASFSGANVLTF. The J gene is TRBJ2-6, the V gene TRBV2; D remains ambiguous. The CDR3 has 12 residues. The ends were cut back, 8 bases at V and 0 bases at J, with 2 bases in the middle. Germline assignment: CDR1 SNHLY and CDR2 FYNNEI.

The CDR3 nucleotides read TGCGCCAGCAGCTTGGGTAATAGCGGGAGCGGAGAGACCCAGTACTTC. Protein sequence: CASSLGNSGSGETQYF. This chain uses TRBV5-1 with TRBJ2-7; 9 nucleotides agree with TRBD2. The J call may be in error: the DNA end matches TRBJ2-5 better. CDR1 is SGHRS, CDR2 YFSETQ, per germline. CDR3 size: 16 residues.

In this sample, this clonotype turned up a few times. This chain connects TRBV2 to TRBJ2-6; D is unresolved. Germline values: CDR1 SNHLY, CDR2 FYNNEI. The CDR3 sequence is 15 residues long. With 6 bases removed from V and 0 bases from J, the gap between germline ends came to 9 bases. CDR3 in DNA: TGTGCCAGCAGGGACCGCAGCTCTGGGGCCAACGTCCTGACTTTC. Its translation is CASRDRSSGANVLTF.